This is a list of T cell receptor beta chains from one sample in a study of radiation and T cells in renal cell carcinoma. The table came from immunoSEQ multiplex PCR; TCRdb's copy has only in-frame clones and leaves some out. Of just over 150,000 clones listed, roughly 87% are singletons. Sequencing used blood, obtained from a patient whose treatment included radiotherapy and nephrectomy. The receptor set was obtained from a woman aged 45-60 years with renal cell carcinoma. CDR3s include the opening cysteine and the closing phenylalanine or tryptophan. The order of the fields is clone size, D gene, J gene, V gene, CDR3 DNA, CDR3 protein. A D gene is named only where the DNA matches it firmly. Clone size is given for some rows only: seen once, a few or many times, or a class if the clone is expanded.

clone size: .
D gene: .
J gene: TRBJ1-3
V gene: TRBV13
CDR3 DNA: TGTGCCAGCAGCTTAAGCGGACGAAGCCCTGGAAACACCATATATTTT
CDR3 protein: CASSLSGRSPGNTIYF

clone size: .
D gene: TRBD2
J gene: TRBJ2-3
V gene: TRBV5-1
CDR3 DNA: TGCGCCAGCACGAGACTAGCGGGGGCGGAAGATACGCAGTATTTT
CDR3 protein: CASTRLAGAEDTQYF

clone size: .
D gene: .
J gene: TRBJ2-1
V gene: TRBV2
CDR3 DNA: TGTGCCAGCAGTGCGGCTACAGAGCAGTTCTTC
CDR3 protein: CASSAATEQFF

clone size: .
D gene: .
J gene: TRBJ1-1
V gene: TRBV10-3
CDR3 DNA: TGTGCCATCAGTGATGTTTCAAAGGGGACTGAAGCTTTCTTT
CDR3 protein: CAISDVSKGTEAFF

clone size: .
D gene: .
J gene: TRBJ2-1
V gene: TRBV2
CDR3 DNA: TGTGCCACCACGCTGGGGGGCTCTTACAATGAGCAGTTCTTC
CDR3 protein: CATTLGGSYNEQFF

clone size: .
D gene: .
J gene: TRBJ2-2
V gene: TRBV7-2
CDR3 DNA: TGTGCCAGCAGCTTAGTTAGCGGGAACACCGGGGAGCTGTTTTTT
CDR3 protein: CASSLVSGNTGELFF

clone size: .
D gene: .
J gene: TRBJ2-5
V gene: TRBV5-4
CDR3 DNA: TGTGCCAGCAGTTATGACAGAGGGGAGACCCAGTACTTC
CDR3 protein: CASSYDRGETQYF

clone size: .
D gene: TRBD1
J gene: TRBJ2-7
V gene: TRBV6-5
CDR3 DNA: TGTGCCAGCAGACCCAGACAGGGCAGGGATGCGTACTTC
CDR3 protein: CASRPRQGRDAYF

clone size: .
D gene: .
J gene: TRBJ1-2
V gene: TRBV19
CDR3 DNA: TGTGCCAGTAGTTCACATGTGGGGGCCGAATACACCTTC
CDR3 protein: CASSSHVGAEYTF

clone size: .
D gene: .
J gene: TRBJ2-6
V gene: TRBV5-4
CDR3 DNA: TGTGCCAGCAGCAGGGGGGCAGGGGCCAACGTCCTGACTTTC
CDR3 protein: CASSRGAGANVLTF

clone size: .
D gene: .
J gene: TRBJ2-7
V gene: TRBV13
CDR3 DNA: TGTGCCAGCCGGGGTCGCTACGAGCAGTACTTC
CDR3 protein: CASRGRYEQYF

clone size: once
D gene: TRBD1
J gene: TRBJ2-5
V gene: TRBV5-6
CDR3 DNA: TGTGCCAGCAGCCTGTGGAAGGACAGGGACCAAGAGACCCAGTACTTC
CDR3 protein: CASSLWKDRDQETQYF

clone size: few
D gene: TRBD1
J gene: TRBJ1-1
V gene: TRBV7-9
CDR3 DNA: TGTGCCAGCAGCTTCACAGGGGCAACTGAAGCTTTCTTT
CDR3 protein: CASSFTGATEAFF

clone size: .
D gene: .
J gene: TRBJ1-1
V gene: TRBV9
CDR3 DNA: TGTGCCAGCAGCGTAGAGGGGCAGAACACTGAAGCTTTCTTT
CDR3 protein: CASSVEGQNTEAFF

clone size: .
D gene: .
J gene: TRBJ2-5
V gene: TRBV5-8
CDR3 DNA: TGTGCCAGCAGCTTGCGACTAGTCGAAGAGACCCAGTACTTC
CDR3 protein: CASSLRLVEETQYF

clone size: .
D gene: .
J gene: TRBJ1-6
V gene: TRBV5-5
CDR3 DNA: TGTGCCAGCAGCTTGGTTGGAGGGACAAATTCACCCCTCCACTTT
CDR3 protein: CASSLVGGTNSPLHF

clone size: .
D gene: TRBD1
J gene: TRBJ1-6
V gene: TRBV6-6
CDR3 DNA: TGTGCCAGCAGGGCAGGGGGTTCACCCCTCCACTTT
CDR3 protein: CASRAGGSPLHF

clone size: .
D gene: .
J gene: TRBJ2-7
V gene: TRBV19
CDR3 DNA: TGTGCCAGTAGTCCCGGTGGGGGGTTCGAGCAGTACTTC
CDR3 protein: CASSPGGGFEQYF

clone size: .
D gene: TRBD1
J gene: TRBJ2-7
V gene: TRBV11-2
CDR3 DNA: TGTGCCAGCAGACCAGGGGGCTACGAGCAGTACTTC
CDR3 protein: CASRPGGYEQYF

clone size: .
D gene: .
J gene: TRBJ1-1
V gene: TRBV7-8
CDR3 DNA: TGTGCCAGCAGCTATAGGGTTAACACTGAAGCTTTCTTT
CDR3 protein: CASSYRVNTEAFF

clone size: .
D gene: TRBD1
J gene: TRBJ1-1
V gene: TRBV7-3
CDR3 DNA: TGTGCCAGCAGGCAGGGGGTTAACACTGAAGCTTTCTTT
CDR3 protein: CASRQGVNTEAFF

clone size: .
D gene: .
J gene: TRBJ2-7
V gene: TRBV25-1
CDR3 DNA: TGTGCCAGCAGTGAAGGCGGATCCTACGAGCAGTACTTC
CDR3 protein: CASSEGGSYEQYF

clone size: .
D gene: .
J gene: TRBJ2-1
V gene: TRBV29-1
CDR3 DNA: TGCAGCGCTCAGGACAGACCACTACTAGTCGAGCAGTTCTTC
CDR3 protein: CSAQDRPLLVEQFF

clone size: .
D gene: .
J gene: TRBJ2-1
V gene: TRBV5-1
CDR3 DNA: TGCGCCAGCAGCTGGACCGGGACCATCAACAATGAGCAGTTCTTC
CDR3 protein: CASSWTGTINNEQFF

clone size: .
D gene: .
J gene: TRBJ2-7
V gene: TRBV28
CDR3 DNA: TGTGCCAGCAGCTCCCGCAATATGTACGAGCAGTACTTC
CDR3 protein: CASSSRNMYEQYF

clone size: .
D gene: .
J gene: TRBJ1-1
V gene: TRBV12-5
CDR3 DNA: TGTGCTAGTGGTTTAGGTGAGAACACTGAAGCTTTCTTT
CDR3 protein: CASGLGENTEAFF

clone size: .
D gene: TRBD1
J gene: TRBJ1-6
V gene: TRBV2
CDR3 DNA: TGTGCCAGCAGTGGAGACAGGGTCCGATCAGGTTCACCCCTCCACTTT
CDR3 protein: CASSGDRVRSGSPLHF

clone size: .
D gene: .
J gene: TRBJ2-1
V gene: TRBV4-3
CDR3 DNA: TGCGCCAGCAGCCAAGGGGGAGGAGGGTCCTACAATGAGCAGTTCTTC
CDR3 protein: CASSQGGGGSYNEQFF

clone size: .
D gene: .
J gene: TRBJ1-1
V gene: TRBV18
CDR3 DNA: TGTGCCAGCTCACCACCGGGGGGGGGAAACACTGAAGCTTTCTTT
CDR3 protein: CASSPPGGGNTEAFF

clone size: .
D gene: .
J gene: TRBJ2-7
V gene: TRBV30
CDR3 DNA: TGTGCCTGGAGCGTAGGGCGGTTTTGGGGGCGAAGCTACGAGCAGTACTTC
CDR3 protein: CAWSVGRFWGRSYEQYF

clone size: .
D gene: .
J gene: TRBJ2-3
V gene: TRBV18
CDR3 DNA: TGTGCCAGCTCACCACGGGTGTCCGGGCCGGGAGATACGCAGTATTTT
CDR3 protein: CASSPRVSGPGDTQYF

clone size: .
D gene: .
J gene: TRBJ2-3
V gene: TRBV6-5
CDR3 DNA: TGTGCCAGCAGTTACTCGAGAAGGCTAGGAGATACGCAGTATTTT
CDR3 protein: CASSYSRRLGDTQYF

clone size: .
D gene: .
J gene: TRBJ2-5
V gene: TRBV29-1
CDR3 DNA: TGCAGCGCTTTTTCCGGGGCAGCCTTAGGGGAGACCCAGTACTTC
CDR3 protein: CSAFSGAALGETQYF

clone size: .
D gene: .
J gene: TRBJ1-6
V gene: TRBV9
CDR3 DNA: TGTGCCAGCAGCGTAGGGACACATAATTCACCCCTCCACTTT
CDR3 protein: CASSVGTHNSPLHF

clone size: .
D gene: TRBD1
J gene: TRBJ1-2
V gene: TRBV7-2
CDR3 DNA: TGTGCCAGCAGCCCAAGGGCGGACAGGGGTATCTATGGCTACACCTTC
CDR3 protein: CASSPRADRGIYGYTF

clone size: .
D gene: .
J gene: TRBJ2-6
V gene: TRBV19
CDR3 DNA: TGTGCCAGTAGTATAGTTGGAGGCGCTAGTACCGGGGCCAACGTCCTGACTTTC
CDR3 protein: CASSIVGGASTGANVLTF

clone size: .
D gene: .
J gene: TRBJ1-1
V gene: TRBV6-1
CDR3 DNA: TGTGCCAGCAGTGAAGTGGTGGTCACTGAAGCTTTCTTT
CDR3 protein: CASSEVVVTEAFF

clone size: .
D gene: TRBD2
J gene: TRBJ2-7
V gene: TRBV10-3
CDR3 DNA: TGTGCCATCAGGGACGGACTAGGCTGGGACGAGCAGTACTTC
CDR3 protein: CAIRDGLGWDEQYF

clone size: .
D gene: .
J gene: TRBJ1-1
V gene: TRBV5-6
CDR3 DNA: TGTGCCAGCAGCTTGTTCGGAGGGCAGGACACTGAAGCTTTCTTT
CDR3 protein: CASSLFGGQDTEAFF

clone size: .
D gene: .
J gene: TRBJ1-2
V gene: TRBV11-2
CDR3 DNA: TGTGCCAGCACCGCAATAGGGGGCTACACCTTC
CDR3 protein: CASTAIGGYTF

clone size: .
D gene: .
J gene: TRBJ2-5
V gene: TRBV10-1
CDR3 DNA: TGCGCCAGCAGTGGGGGGTCGAAAGAGACCCAGTACTTC
CDR3 protein: CASSGGSKETQYF

clone size: .
D gene: .
J gene: TRBJ2-6
V gene: TRBV6-6
CDR3 DNA: TGTGCCACCCAGGGGGGGCCTGGGGCCAACGTCCTGACTTTC
CDR3 protein: CATQGGPGANVLTF